A single sample is the source of the 20 T cell receptor beta chains below, sequenced in a study of T cells in Graves' hyperthyroidism and ophthalmopathy. TCR beta CDR3 sequences were amplified from RNA transcripts. Primed by the HTBI set, a first-round RT-PCR was run on the TCR CDR3. One entry per CDR3 protein results from TCRdb running MiXCR on the multiplex PCR reads. The sample lists some 690,000 distinct CDR3 sequences, 15% to 20% occurring once. Material for sequencing was blood. These receptors were collected from a man aged 45-60 years with Graves' hyperthyroidism.

The chain is built from TRBV19 and TRBJ1-5, with a tentative D call TRBD1 (6 bases). CDR3 length equals 15 residues. Looked up from germline, CDR1 is LNHDA and CDR2 is SQIVND (reference sequence). V was trimmed by 3 bases and J by 2 bases, leaving 11 bases between them. The CDR3 DNA sequence: TGTGCCAGTAGTATGGGGGCGCTTGGCAATCAGCCCCAGCATTTT. Translating gives CASSMGALGNQPQHF.

This clonotype was recorded at least ten times. The CDR3 nucleotides read TGTGCCAGCAGTGAGCAGGACACTGAAGCTTTCTTT. Translating gives CASSEQDTEAFF. The genes are TRBV2 and TRBJ1-1, with D uncertain. V was pared by 3 bases and J by 3 bases, with 5 bases between. CDR3 length equals 12 residues. Germline CDR1 is SNHLY and CDR2 is FYNNEI.

There are many counts of this clonotype. This chain joins TRBV2 and TRBJ2-2; no reliable D call. The V gene's germline CDR1 is SNHLY and CDR2 FYNNEI. V was trimmed by 6 bases and J by 1 base, leaving 6 bases between them. The CDR3 is 13 residues long. CDR3 sequence reads: CASRIVNTGELFF. CDR3 coding DNA: TGTGCCAGCAGAATAGTGAACACCGGGGAGCTGTTTTTT.

J is TRBJ2-1 and V is TRBV6-1; TRBD2 matches at 9 bases. This CDR3 is 18 amino acids long. CDR1 is MNHNS and CDR2 is SASEGT in the germline V gene. V was pared by 4 bases and J by 2 bases, with 12 bases of the junction left unmatched. CDR3 bases: TGTGCCAGCAGTGCGCGGGAGGGCCGGATTGGCCCCTACAATGAGCAGTTCTTC. Residues: CASSAREGRIGPYNEQFF.

This clonotype was counted ten times or more. The rearrangement links TRBV2 to TRBJ2-5, with a possible D match to TRBD2 (6 bases). CDR1 and CDR2 (germline): SNHLY, FYNNEI. Trimming removed 11 bases from V and 5 bases from J, with 18 bases in between. CDR3 length equals 13 residues. The CDR3 sequence is CAVPGEKRETQYF. Written as DNA, the CDR3 is TGTGCCGTTCCGGGAGAGAAAAGGGAGACCCAGTACTTC.

This clonotype was seen repeatedly, ten times or more. In DNA, the CDR3 is TGTGCCAGCGATGACAGGCGAAACACTGAAGCTTTCTTT. This codes for CASDDRRNTEAFF. The chain has TRBV19 and TRBJ1-1; TRBD1 is a possible D gene (6 bases). The CDR3 covers 13 residues. V shed 9 bases and J shed 2 bases, with 13 bases lying between them. Germline assignment: CDR1 LNHDA and CDR2 SQIVND (reference sequence).

There are many counts of this clonotype. The chain employs TRBV27 and TRBJ2-7, with D unclear. The CDR3 spans 14 residues. Per germline, CDR1 MNHEY and CDR2 SMNVEV (reference sequence). Trimming cost V 0 bases and J 9 bases, with 15 bases left between them. CDR3 amino acids: CASSLSPTDTMQYF. DNA of the CDR3: TGTGCCAGCAGTTTATCCCCGACGGATACCATGCAGTACTTC.

This chain links TRBV3-1 with TRBJ2-3; D remains ambiguous. The CDR3 has 15 residues. Germline CDR1 and CDR2: LGHDT and YNNKEL (reference sequence). The germline V and J ends were trimmed by 0 bases and 2 bases, with 9 bases remaining between them. CDR3 amino acids: CASSQDSRYTDTQYF. The CDR3 nucleotides are TGTGCCAGCAGCCAAGATTCAAGGTACACAGATACGCAGTATTTT.

This clonotype was picked up a small number of times. This chain uses TRBV5-1 with TRBJ1-6; 11 positions agree with TRBD1. The germline V gene has CDR1 SGHRS and CDR2 YFSETQ. V lost 3 bases to trimming and J lost 10 bases; unmatched junction nucleotides: 6. The CDR3 sequence is 15 residues long. The CDR3 DNA reads TGCGCCAGCAGCTGGTGGACAGGGGGCGGATCACCCCTCCACTTT. Protein sequence: CASSWWTGGGSPLHF. Complete variable domain (other parts from reference TRBV5-1 and TRBJ1-6): KAGVTQTPRYLIKTRGQQVTLSCSPISGHRSVSWYQQTPGQGLQFLFEYFSETQRNKGNFPGRFSGRQFSNSRSEMNVSTLELGDSALYLCASSWWTGGGSPLHFGNGTRLTVT.

The table lists this clonotype with many counts. The chain recombines TRBV2 with TRBJ1-4; D ambiguous. The CDR3 contains 14 residues. Germline CDR1 and CDR2: SNHLY and FYNNEI. The ends were cut back, 10 bases at V and 0 bases at J, with 12 bases in the middle. CDR3 amino acids: CATRLSATNEKLFF. As DNA, the CDR3 is TGTGCCACCCGATTGAGTGCAACTAATGAAAAACTGTTTTTT.

Comment on this clonotype: Possible read error: a much larger clone is one base away. The rearrangement joins TRBV24-1 to TRBJ1-1; TRBD1 aligns across 10 bases. V lost 3 bases, J lost 1 base, and 7 bases stayed unmatched. The CDR3 has 17 residues. Germline assignment: CDR1 KGHDR and CDR2 SFDVKD. CDR3 loop: CATSDAETGGANTEAFF. For the CDR3, the DNA is TGTGCCACCAGTGATGCCGAGACAGGGGGCGCGAACACTGAAGCTTTCTTT.

This clonotype was picked up many times. The V and J genes are TRBV24-1 and TRBJ1-2; 7 bases match TRBD1. Germline lookup yields CDR1 KGHDR and CDR2 SFDVKD. The J segment lost 2 bases and the V segment lost 0 bases, leaving 2 bases of the junction unmatched. This CDR3 is built from 15 residues. The CDR3 is CATSDLQGGNYGYTF. CDR3 coding DNA: TGTGCCACCAGTGATTTGCAGGGGGGAAACTATGGCTACACCTTC.

This clonotype was seen at least ten times. The rearrangement links TRBV28 to TRBJ1-1; no clear D gene. Trimming left V 7 bases short and J 1 base short, with 19 bases between. Germline loops: CDR1 MDHEN, CDR2 SYDVKM. The CDR3 loop spans 16 amino acids. CDR3 amino acids: CASIIPTGRGNTEAFF. The CDR3 region has the DNA TGTGCCAGCATCATCCCTACGGGCAGAGGGAACACTGAAGCTTTCTTT.

A few counts support this clonotype. This rearrangement joins TRBV5-6 to TRBJ2-4; 10 bases agree with TRBD1. This CDR3 contains 13 residues. CDR1 and CDR2 from the germline V gene are SGHDT and YYEEEE. V lost 3 bases to trimming and J lost 9 bases; unmatched junction nucleotides: 3. The CDR3 DNA is TGTGCCAGCAGCTCGGGACAGGGGAGCATTCAGTACTTC. It codes for CASSSGQGSIQYF.

This chain connects TRBV29-1 to TRBJ2-7, with unresolved D. Per germline, CDR1 SQVTM and CDR2 ANQGSEA. The CDR3 consists of 12 residues. Trimming pared 4 bases from V and 5 bases from J, leaving 12 bases between. The CDR3 region is CSVGATNHEQYF. The CDR3 DNA sequence: TGCAGCGTTGGGGCCACGAACCACGAGCAGTACTTC.

On this clonotype: Germline is not matched at one junction end, which may reflect a read error. The V call is TRBV7-6, the J call TRBJ2-2, with TRBD1 identical over 10 bases. This CDR3 comprises 15 residues. In germline, CDR1 is SGHVS, CDR2 FNYEAQ. The CDR3, as DNA: TGTGCCAGCACCTTAAGAGACAGGGGGCAGGTGGAGCTGTTTTTT. This codes for CASTLRDRGQVELFF.

This clonotype appeared many times. The chain is built from TRBV9 and TRBJ1-3; TRBD1 agrees at 9 bases. This CDR3 contains 20 residues. J lost 0 bases, V lost 2 bases, and 15 bases had no gene match. Per the germline V gene, CDR1 is SGDLS and CDR2 is YYNGEE. CDR3 loop: CASSVGTGRGLEFSGNTIYF. CDR3 coding DNA: TGTGCCAGCAGCGTGGGGACAGGGAGAGGATTGGAATTCTCTGGAAACACCATATATTTT.

The chain carries TRBV7-9 and TRBJ1-2; D is unresolved. Deletions cut 8 bases from V and 2 bases from J, with 9 bases between. Looked up from germline, CDR1 is SEHNR and CDR2 is FQNEAQ (reference sequence). The CDR3 consists of 12 residues. CDR3: CASETLNYGYTF. The CDR3 DNA sequence: TGTGCCAGCGAGACGCTGAACTATGGCTACACCTTC.

This clonotype was found many times. The rearrangement uses TRBV20-1 and TRBJ1-3; D is ambiguous. V was pared by 0 bases and J by 0 bases, with 12 bases between. This CDR3 has 16 residues. Germline CDR1 reads DFQATT; CDR2 reads SNEGSKA (reference sequence). CDR3 residues: CSARDPAGVSGNTIYF. The CDR3 DNA reads TGCAGTGCTAGAGATCCCGCGGGAGTCTCTGGAAACACCATATATTTT.

About this clonotype itself: A much larger clone differs by one base, so this may be a read error. The chain has TRBV28 and TRBJ1-1; D is possibly TRBD1 (5 bases). Germline lookup yields CDR1 MDHEN and CDR2 SYDVKM. CDR3 size: 16 residues. The CDR3 nucleotides are TGTGTCAGCAGCTTAGGACCGGGATCCGGGGGAACTGAAGCTTTCTTT. It specifies CVSSLGPGSGGTEAFF.